This TCR beta chain was observed in a study of regulatory dendritic cells for organ transplantation. On the study more broadly: Regulatory dendritic cells came from monocytes given vitamin D3 and IL-10.

General study results and limits: Memory CD8+ T cells were the most oligoclonal; naive cells were highly diverse. The most alloreactive TCR clonotypes were found in resting memory CD8+ cells.

The CDR3 contains 15 residues. V lost 0 bases and J lost 5, with 8 bases in between. CDR1 is SGHAT, CDR2 FQNNGV, per germline. CFSE-labeled sorted T cells met regulatory or mature dendritic cells for 4 to 6 days. Memory T cells were CD45RO+, naive were CD45RA+, sorted by FACS. TCRdb keeps only in-frame clones here, not all; method: immunoSEQ multiplex PCR. The sample shows more than 10,000 clones, roughly 64% of them seen only once. A word on this clone: What it binds is not known.

The V and J genes are TRBV11-2 and TRBJ1-6; the D gene is possibly TRBD1 (5 bases). The receptor comes from a human donor in good health. The sequenced material came from naive CD8+ T cells from blood cultured with dendritic cells. Documented subset: CD45RA+ naive T cells. As DNA, the CDR3 is TGTGCCAGCAGCTTAGACGGAGGGGATAATTCACCCCTCCACTTT. Its translation is CASSLDGGDNSPLHF.